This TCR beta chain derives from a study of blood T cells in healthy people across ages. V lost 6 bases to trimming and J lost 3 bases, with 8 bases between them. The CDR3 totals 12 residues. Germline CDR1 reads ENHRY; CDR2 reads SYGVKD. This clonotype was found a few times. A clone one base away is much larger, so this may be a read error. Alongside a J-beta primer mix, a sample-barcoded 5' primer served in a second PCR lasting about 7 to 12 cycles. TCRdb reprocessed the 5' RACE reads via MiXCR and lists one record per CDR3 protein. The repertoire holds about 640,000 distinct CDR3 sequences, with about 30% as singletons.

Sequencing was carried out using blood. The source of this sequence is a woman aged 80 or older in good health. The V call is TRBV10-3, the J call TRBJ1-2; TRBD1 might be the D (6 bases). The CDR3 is CAIRDSHYGYTF. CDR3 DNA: TGTGCCATCAGGGACAGTCACTATGGCTACACCTTC.